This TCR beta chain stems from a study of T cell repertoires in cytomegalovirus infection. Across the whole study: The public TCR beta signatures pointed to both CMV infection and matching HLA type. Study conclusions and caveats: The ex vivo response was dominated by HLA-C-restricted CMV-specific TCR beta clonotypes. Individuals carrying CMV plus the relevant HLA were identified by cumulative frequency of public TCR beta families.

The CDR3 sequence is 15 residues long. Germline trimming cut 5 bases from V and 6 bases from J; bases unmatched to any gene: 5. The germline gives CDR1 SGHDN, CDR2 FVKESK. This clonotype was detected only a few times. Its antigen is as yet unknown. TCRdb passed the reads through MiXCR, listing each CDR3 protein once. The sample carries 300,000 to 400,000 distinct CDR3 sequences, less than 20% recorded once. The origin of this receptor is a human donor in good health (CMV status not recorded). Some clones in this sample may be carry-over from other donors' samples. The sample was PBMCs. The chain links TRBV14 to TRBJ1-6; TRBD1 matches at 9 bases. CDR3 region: CASSADRGGNSPLHF. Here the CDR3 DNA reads TGTGCCAGCAGCGCGGACAGGGGCGGTAATTCACCCCTCCACTTT.